This entry concerns a single T cell receptor (beta chain). Its recognized antigen is unknown. Base qualities are not recorded, but no much larger clone differs from it by a single base. A second Seattle source provided samples from volunteer blood donors who had recovered from COVID-19. Each collaborating institution followed its own protocols to collect whole blood in K2EDTA tubes. Collaborator samples were shipped for TCRbeta analysis as frozen whole blood, isolated PBMCs, or DNA extracted from either sample type. Reading from cysteine to phenylalanine, the CDR3 counts 15 amino acids. Of all the DNA, just the CDR3 is kept, 45 bases in frame from base 1. Looking up the germline V gene yields CDR1 SNHLY and CDR2 FYNNEI. Relative to germline, V is missing 2 bases and J is missing 7 bases, with 4 bases of the junction outside any gene match. These data originate in a study of blood T cell repertoires in COVID-19 (dated by TCRdb to the early 2020s). Notes on the research overall: The collaborator samples originated in the United States, Italy and Spain and spanned the acute and convalescent phases of COVID-19. A freely available public database, intended as a resource for researchers studying the immune response to SARS-CoV-2, is where the repertoires were released. Nearly every sample came with metadata listing a de-identified subject ID, COVID-19 status, age in years and sex. The samples were drawn from the first 160 participants of the ongoing ImmuneRACE study and from over a thousand subjects provided by 6 global collaborators. The prospective study material was composed of cDNA or gDNA derived from T cells, B-cell-depleted T cells, or PBMCs. Where HLA class I and class II types were available, the types were taken from metadata supplied by the sample provider, not from assay-based typing. Subjects who had been exposed to COVID-19, were actively infected with it, or had recovered from it provided the deeply sampled blood TCRbeta repertoires that made up the dataset. What the study reported, not specific to this receptor: How much clinical and demographic metadata was included differed by source and by participant, and the metadata was provided uncurated.

TCRbeta CDR3 regions were amplified from genomic DNA using the immunoSEQ Assay, a bias-controlled multiplex PCR. The source study handled its data this way. The number of nucleated cells in each sample was estimated by amplification of reference gene primers within the assay. Sequence reads were collapsed and filtered to measure the absolute abundance of every unique TCRbeta CDR3 rearrangement. For each sample, productive Simpson clonality was calculated by taking the square root of Simpson's diversity index across productive rearrangements. Here the immuneACCESS table is served through TCRdb, limited to in-frame sequences with V and J called. Missing clones are a known gap in these copies; in checked studies unresolved V genes cover under half, and the rest lacks a known reason. V and J calls and clone size are given by that table; D and trimming were obtained from the DNA. For this sample the table gives about 330,000 clones, of which around 90% were detected only once. Under 8% of the sample is in the top ten clones.

The chain uses TRBV2 and TRBJ1-6; 8 of the junction bases match TRBD1. Sequencing was done on a sample of peripheral blood. This receptor was identified in a man aged 18 to 35 who had recovered from COVID-19. The encoded CDR3 is CASSEQGATNSPLHF. Here is the DNA: TGTGCCAGCAGTGAACAGGGGGCTACAAATTCACCCCTCCACTTT.